The 8 T cell receptor beta chains listed next were all sequenced from one sample in a study of T-cell memory formation after mild COVID-19. Each CDR3 protein is one row after TCRdb ran MiXCR on the 5' RACE reads. The data hold approximately 300,000 distinct CDR3 sequences, with roughly 15% observed a single time. Sequencing input: PBMCs or a T cell subset sorted from them (not recorded which). The source is a young man who had mild COVID-19 (a few samples of this study predate the infection). Cell type and time point are not known.

The chain links TRBV7-9 to TRBJ1-1; maybe TRBD1 (5 bases). This CDR3 spans 13 amino acids. V was shortened by 3 bases and J by 4 bases, with 9 bases between the two germline ends. Germline-derived CDR1 and CDR2 are SEHNR and FQNEAQ (reference sequence). In nucleotides, the CDR3 is TGTGCCAGCAGCTTCGGGGCGAGCACTGAAGCTTTCTTT. Protein: CASSFGASTEAFF. Based on the CDR3 plus reference TRBV7-9 and TRBJ1-1, the full variable domain is DTGVSQNPRHKITKRGQNVTFRCDPISEHNRLYWYRQTLGQGPEFLTYFQNEAQLEKSRLLSDRFSAERPKGSFSTLEIQRTEQGDSAMYLCASSFGASTEAFFGQGTRLTVV.

This chain uses TRBV7-9 with TRBJ1-4, with D hard to call. Germline CDR1 is SEHNR and CDR2 is FQNEAQ (reference sequence). The CDR3 is made up of 13 amino acids. Deletions cut 6 bases from V and 1 base from J, with 6 bases between. The CDR3: CASRRGTNEKLFF. The DNA of the CDR3 is TGTGCCAGCAGGCGGGGAACTAATGAAAAACTGTTTTTT.

The rearrangement joins TRBV4-1 to TRBJ2-5; 7 bases align to TRBD1. This CDR3 region has 15 residues. Per the germline V gene, CDR1 is MGHRA and CDR2 is YSYEKL. Trimming cost V 4 bases and J 2 bases; bases outside gene matches: 7. CDR3 coding DNA: TGCGCCAGCAGCCGGACCGGGACAGAGCAAGAGACCCAGTACTTC. Amino acid sequence: CASSRTGTEQETQYF.

This clonotype was seen once. The rearrangement uses TRBV9 and TRBJ1-4, with TRBD1 matching 8 bases. Per germline, CDR1 SGDLS and CDR2 YYNGEE. V lost 3 bases, J lost 7 bases, and 8 bases stayed unmatched. This CDR3 has 15 residues. CDR3 coding DNA: TGTGCCAGCAGCGCTCAGGGGGCAGTTCTTGAAAAACTGTTTTTT. It codes for CASSAQGAVLEKLFF.

The CDR3 bases are TGTGCCAGCAGCTTGGCCGGGGAGGGCAGGGGAGAGACCCAGTACTTC. Translation gives CASSLAGEGRGETQYF. V gene TRBV5-6 combines with J gene TRBJ2-5, with D perhaps TRBD2 (7 bases). With 0 bases removed from V and 4 bases from J, the gap between germline ends came to 16 bases. CDR1 and CDR2 (germline): SGHDT, YYEEEE. CDR3 length equals 16 residues.

This clonotype showed up just a few times. The chain uses TRBV9 and TRBJ2-7, with 7 bases lining up with TRBD1. The CDR3 covers 14 residues. In germline, CDR1 is SGDLS, CDR2 YYNGEE. Trimming at V came to 0 bases and at J to 3 bases, leaving 3 bases not matched to a gene. CDR3 residues: CASSVDWDSYEQYF. In DNA form, the CDR3 reads TGTGCCAGCAGCGTAGATTGGGACAGCTACGAGCAGTACTTC.

V is TRBV5-1 and J is TRBJ2-7; D is unresolved. Germline V gene lookup returns CDR1 SGHRS and CDR2 YFSETQ. This CDR3 has 12 amino acids. Trimming took off 5 bases at V and 0 bases at J, with 6 bases between the two ends. This CDR3 reads CASRVNSYEQYF. In DNA form, the CDR3 reads TGCGCCAGCAGGGTTAACTCCTACGAGCAGTACTTC. The full variable domain, with the rest looked up from reference TRBV5-1 and TRBJ2-7, is KAGVTQTPRYLIKTRGQQVTLSCSPISGHRSVSWYQQTPGQGLQFLFEYFSETQRNKGNFPGRFSGRQFSNSRSEMNVSTLELGDSALYLCASRVNSYEQYFGPGTRLTVT.

This clonotype was detected only a few times. V is TRBV6-2 or TRBV6-3 and J is TRBJ1-1; no clear D. Germline CDR1 and CDR2: MNHEY and SVGEGT. Trimming removed 6 bases at V and 8 bases at J, with 10 bases between. The CDR3 loop spans 11 amino acids. CDR3 in DNA: TGTGCCAGCAGGCAAACAGTGGAAGCTTTCTTT. Its translation is CASRQTVEAFF.